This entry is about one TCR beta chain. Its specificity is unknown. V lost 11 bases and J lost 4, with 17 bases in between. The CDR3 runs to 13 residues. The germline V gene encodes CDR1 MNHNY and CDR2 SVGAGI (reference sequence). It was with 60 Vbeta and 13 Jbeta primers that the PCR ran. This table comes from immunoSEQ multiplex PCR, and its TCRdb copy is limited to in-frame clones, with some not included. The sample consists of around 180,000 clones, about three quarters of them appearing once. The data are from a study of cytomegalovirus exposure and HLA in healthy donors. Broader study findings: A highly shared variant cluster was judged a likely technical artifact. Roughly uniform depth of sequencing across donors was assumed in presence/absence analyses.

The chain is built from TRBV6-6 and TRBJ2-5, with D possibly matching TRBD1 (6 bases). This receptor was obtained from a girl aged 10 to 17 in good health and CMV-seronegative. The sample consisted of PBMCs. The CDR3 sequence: CAVNRDGAETQYF. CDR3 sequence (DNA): TGTGCCGTCAACAGGGACGGGGCAGAGACCCAGTACTTC.